Listed here are 21 T cell receptor beta chains from one sample, sequenced in a study of radiotherapy plus CTLA-4 blockade in lung cancer. Produced via immunoSEQ multiplex PCR; TCRdb's table is partial and in-frame only. The data show some 110,000 clones, about four fifths seen once. The input for sequencing was peripheral blood, taken from a patient treated with radiotherapy plus ipilimumab. These receptors originate from a human donor with non-small cell lung cancer who had a partial response to radiotherapy plus ipilimumab.

J is TRBJ2-7 and V is TRBV19; 10 nucleotides line up with TRBD2. Losses at the gene ends were 5 bases for V and 2 bases for J; bases not matched to a gene: 6. Germline lookup yields CDR1 LNHDA and CDR2 SQIVND (reference sequence). The CDR3 totals 15 residues. The CDR3 sequence is CASSLRTSGTYEQYF. The CDR3 nucleotides read TGTGCCAGTAGTCTCAGGACTAGCGGTACCTACGAGCAGTACTTC.

The chain carries TRBV4-3 and TRBJ1-1; 9 bases are shared with TRBD1. V shed 4 bases and J 8 bases; nucleotides not matched to a gene: 8. This CDR3 region has 14 residues. Germline values: CDR1 LGHNA, CDR2 YSLEER. CDR3 amino acids: CASSPQGQGREAFF. The CDR3, as DNA: TGCGCCAGCAGCCCCCAGGGACAGGGTCGAGAAGCTTTCTTT.

This chain links TRBV6-1 with TRBJ2-4; D remains ambiguous. Trimming left V 0 bases short and J 4 bases short, with 7 bases between. This CDR3 comprises 14 residues. Germline CDR1 and CDR2: MNHNS and SASEGT. CDR3 amino acids: CASSEAQRKNIQYF. In DNA form, the CDR3 reads TGTGCCAGCAGTGAAGCACAGAGAAAAAACATTCAGTACTTC.

The genes are TRBV19 and TRBJ2-1, with 10 bases that match TRBD2. CDR3 length: 17 residues. V trimming: 2 bases; J trimming: 4 bases; junction bases outside the gene matches: 8. The germline gives CDR1 LNHDA, CDR2 SQIVND (reference sequence). CDR3 DNA sequence: TGTGCCAGTAGTATAAGGTCGGTAGCGGGAGGTTACAATGAGCAGTTCTTC. This translates into CASSIRSVAGGYNEQFF. Together with reference TRBV19 and TRBJ2-1, the CDR3 gives the full variable domain: DGGITQSPKYLFRKEGQNVTLSCEQNLNHDAMYWYRQDPGQGLRLIYYSQIVNDFQKGDIAEGYSVSREKKESFPLTVTSAQKNPTAFYLCASSIRSVAGGYNEQFFGPGTRLTVL.

The gene calls are TRBV5-1 and TRBJ2-3, with 10 bases aligning to TRBD2. The V segment lost 1 base and the J segment 5 bases; nucleotides outside the gene matches: 7. The CDR3 extends over 16 amino acids. The germline CDR1 and CDR2 sequences are SGHRS and YFSETQ. The CDR3 DNA follows: TGCGCCAGCAGCTTGAGTCTAGCGGGAGAACGAGATACGCAGTATTTT. The encoded protein is CASSLSLAGERDTQYF.

This clone was counted only a few times. The rearrangement uses TRBV7-2 and TRBJ2-7; 9 nucleotides line up with TRBD1. V gave up 5 bases and J gave up 2 bases; unmatched junction bases: 7. CDR3 length equals 15 residues. Germline assignment: CDR1 SGHTA and CDR2 FQGNSA. This CDR3 is CASSPGQGTPYEQYF. CDR3 sequence (DNA): TGTGCCAGCAGCCCTGGACAGGGGACTCCCTACGAGCAGTACTTC.

Judged by abundance, this clone is medium-sized (0.01 to 0.1%). The chain recombines TRBV7-9 with TRBJ2-5; D call uncertain. The V and J ends lost 5 bases and 2 bases respectively, with 9 bases between them. The CDR3 spans 13 residues. Per germline, CDR1 SEHNR and CDR2 FQNEAQ (reference sequence). The CDR3 DNA is TGTGCCAGCAGCCCCGACGGGCAAGAGACCCAGTACTTC. Translating gives CASSPDGQETQYF.

The chain has TRBV5-4 and TRBJ2-3; a possible D gene is TRBD2 (5 bases). Germline V lookup: CDR1 SGHNT, CDR2 YYREEE (reference sequence). This CDR3 has 14 amino acids. Trimming pared 4 bases from V and 5 bases from J, leaving 14 bases between. DNA of the CDR3: TGTGCCAGCAGCGGTCGGACTGGAAGAGATACGCAGTATTTT. Translated, it gives CASSGRTGRDTQYF.

The V and J genes are TRBV7-2 and TRBJ2-2; D perhaps matches TRBD1 (5 bases). V lost 1 base and J 4 bases, leaving 13 bases between the germline ends. Germline CDR1 reads SGHTA; CDR2 reads FQGNSA. The length of the CDR3 is 16 residues. CDR3 bases: TGTGCCAGCAGCTTAGTGGGTGGACATGCCACCGGGGAGCTGTTTTTT. It codes for CASSLVGGHATGELFF.

The rearrangement uses TRBV7-2 and TRBJ1-3; the D is unclear. V was clipped by 5 bases and J by 3 bases, with 17 bases between them. This CDR3 is 16 amino acids long. Germline lookup yields CDR1 SGHTA and CDR2 FQGNSA. The CDR3 is CASSPTRSGNGNTIYF. The CDR3 nucleotides are TGTGCCAGCAGCCCCACACGTTCGGGGAATGGAAACACCATATATTTT.

V usage is TRBV19 and J usage is TRBJ1-5; the D gene is possibly TRBD1 (6 bases). CDR3 length equals 15 residues. Trimming left V 5 bases short and J 7 bases short, with 18 bases between. CDR1 LNHDA and CDR2 SQIVND come from the germline V gene (reference sequence). The CDR3 coding sequence is TGTGCCAGTAGTCCGGAGACAGGCTTAAGGCAGCCCCAGCATTTT. It translates to CASSPETGLRQPQHF.

The J gene is TRBJ1-1, the V gene TRBV28; 7 bases fit TRBD1. The CDR3 sequence is 18 residues long. CDR1 and CDR2 (germline): MDHEN, SYDVKM. Unmatched junction bases numbered 21, after V lost 7 bases and J lost 4 bases. In DNA form, the CDR3 reads TGTGCCAGCACCCTTGAACTCAGACAGGGAGTGTATACCACTGAAGCTTTCTTT. It specifies CASTLELRQGVYTTEAFF.

V and J are TRBV19 and TRBJ1-5; the D is unclear. The V end was cut by 5 bases, the J end by 7 bases, with 12 bases between. Germline values: CDR1 LNHDA, CDR2 SQIVND (reference sequence). The CDR3 is 13 amino acids. The CDR3 DNA follows: TGTGCCAGTAGTTTGGCAGGTGTACAGCCCCAGCATTTT. The encoded protein is CASSLAGVQPQHF.

This clone came up a few times. The genes are TRBV28 and TRBJ2-2, with 7 bases aligning to TRBD1. Looked up from germline, CDR1 is MDHEN and CDR2 is SYDVKM. V dropped 7 bases and J dropped 4; count of bases not matched to a gene: 9. The CDR3 has 15 amino acids. For the CDR3, the DNA is TGTGCCAGCACCCCTGACAGGGTCGGCACCGGGGAGCTGTTTTTT. Translating it yields CASTPDRVGTGELFF.

The chain uses TRBV11-2 and TRBJ2-7; TRBD2 agrees at 12 bases. Trimming took 0 bases from V and 3 from J; bases not matched to a gene: 6. Looked up from germline, CDR1 is SGHAT and CDR2 is FQNNGV. CDR3 length: 17 amino acids. CDR3 in amino acids: CASSLELAGGPFYEQYF. The CDR3 DNA reads as TGTGCCAGCAGCTTAGAACTAGCGGGAGGCCCCTTCTACGAGCAGTACTTC. The entire variable domain, with the rest obtained from reference TRBV11-2 and TRBJ2-7, is as follows: EAGVAQSPRYKIIEKRQSVAFWCNPISGHATLYWYQQILGQGPKLLIQFQNNGVVDDSQLPKDRFSAERLKGVDSTLKIQPAKLEDSAVYLCASSLELAGGPFYEQYFGPGTRLTVT.

The V and J genes are TRBV18 and TRBJ2-4; a weak D match, TRBD2 (6 bases). V gave up 5 bases and J gave up 0 bases, with 14 bases separating them. The CDR3 is 16 residues long. Looked up from germline, CDR1 is KGHSH and CDR2 is LQKENI. The CDR3 DNA reads TGTGCCAGCTCATTACGGGAGAACCTAGCCAAAAACATTCAGTACTTC. As protein: CASSLRENLAKNIQYF.

Only one count was recorded for this clone. This rearrangement joins TRBV6-5 to TRBJ1-2; D is unresolved. Germline V gene lookup returns CDR1 MNHEY and CDR2 SVGAGI. The CDR3 extends over 11 amino acids. Trimming removed 11 bases from V and 3 bases from J, with 10 bases in between. CDR3 sequence: CAAGRDYGYTF. In nucleotides, the CDR3 is TGTGCCGCCGGCCGGGACTATGGCTACACCTTC.

The chain recombines TRBV4-1 with TRBJ2-4, with D perhaps TRBD1 (6 bases). This CDR3 comprises 13 residues. The germline gives CDR1 MGHRA, CDR2 YSYEKL. Trimming pared 1 base from V and 8 bases from J, leaving 9 bases between. CDR3 DNA sequence: TGCGCCAGCAGCCAAGCAGGGGTGGACATTCAGTACTTC. Protein product: CASSQAGVDIQYF.

The gene calls are TRBV7-8 and TRBJ2-7, with D possibly being TRBD2 (6 bases). In germline, CDR1 is SGHVS, CDR2 FQNEAQ. This CDR3 is built from 14 residues. The V gene lost 5 bases and the J gene lost 3 bases, with 14 bases spanning the gap. The CDR3 region is CASSRGLKFYEQYF. The CDR3, as DNA: TGTGCCAGCAGCCGGGGACTGAAGTTCTACGAGCAGTACTTC.

The chain joins TRBV6-6 to TRBJ1-2, with 7 bases aligning to TRBD1. Unmatched junction bases numbered 11, after V lost 5 bases and J lost 5 bases. CDR1 and CDR2 (germline): MNHNY, SVGAGI (reference sequence). CDR3 length: 15 amino acids. The CDR3 DNA sequence: TGTGCCAGCAGTCAGAACAGGGGAATGGGGTATGGCTACACCTTC. This encodes CASSQNRGMGYGYTF.

The V and J genes are TRBV28 and TRBJ1-1; 7 nucleotides match TRBD1. This CDR3 has 15 amino acids. Losses at the gene ends were 6 bases for V and 0 bases for J; bases not matched to a gene: 7. Germline V CDR1 and CDR2: MDHEN, SYDVKM. The CDR3 coding sequence is TGTGCCAGCAGCCCCCCGGACAGGTTGAACACTGAAGCTTTCTTT. Its protein product is CASSPPDRLNTEAFF.